This TCR beta chain was captured in a study of CD8 T cells in Susac syndrome. TCR beta sequencing was performed on blood CD8+ and CD4+ T cells. Reverse transcription of roughly 0.5 to 1 ug RNA was carried out with random hexamers. immunoSEQ multiplex PCR amplified TCR beta CDR3 across 54 Vbeta, 13 Jbeta. TCRdb reprocessed the immunoSEQ multiplex PCR reads with MiXCR, giving one entry per CDR3 protein. Of 70,000 to 100,000 distinct CDR3 sequences in the sample, about 93% were seen once. This CDR3 spans 15 amino acids. The J segment lost 5 bases and the V segment lost 6 bases, leaving 9 bases of the junction unmatched. The germline V gene encodes CDR1 MGHDK and CDR2 SYGVNS.

This TCR derives from a human donor in good health. What was sequenced was CD8+ T cells from PBMCs. The V call is TRBV25-1, the J call TRBJ2-3; 9 bases map to TRBD2. The CDR3 region is CASRTGGGAIDTQYF. The DNA of the CDR3 is TGTGCCAGCAGAACTGGCGGGGGGGCAATAGATACGCAGTATTTT.